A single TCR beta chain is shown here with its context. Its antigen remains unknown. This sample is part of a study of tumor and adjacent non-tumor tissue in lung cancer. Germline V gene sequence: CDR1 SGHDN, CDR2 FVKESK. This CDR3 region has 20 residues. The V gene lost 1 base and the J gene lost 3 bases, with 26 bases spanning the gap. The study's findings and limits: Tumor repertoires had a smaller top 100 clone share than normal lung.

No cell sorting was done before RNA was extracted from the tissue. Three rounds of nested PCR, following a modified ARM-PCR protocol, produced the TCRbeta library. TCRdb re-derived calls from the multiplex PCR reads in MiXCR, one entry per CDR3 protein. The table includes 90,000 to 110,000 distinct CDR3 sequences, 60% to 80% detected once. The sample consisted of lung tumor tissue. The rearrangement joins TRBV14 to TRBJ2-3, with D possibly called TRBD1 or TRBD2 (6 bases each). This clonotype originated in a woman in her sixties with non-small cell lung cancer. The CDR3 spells CASSQGRGIPGRPWTDTQYF. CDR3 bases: TGTGCCAGCAGCCAAGGGAGGGGGATTCCGGGCCGACCTTGGACAGATACGCAGTATTTT.